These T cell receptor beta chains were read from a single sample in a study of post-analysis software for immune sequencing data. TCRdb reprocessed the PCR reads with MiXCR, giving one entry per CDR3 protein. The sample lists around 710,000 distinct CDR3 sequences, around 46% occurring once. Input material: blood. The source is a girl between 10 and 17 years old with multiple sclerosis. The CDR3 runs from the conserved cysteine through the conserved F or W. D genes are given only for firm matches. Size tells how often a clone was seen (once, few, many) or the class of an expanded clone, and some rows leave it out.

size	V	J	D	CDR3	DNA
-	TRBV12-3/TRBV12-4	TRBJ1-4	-	CASSRDPLGHNEKLFF	TGTGCCAGCAGTAGAGACCCCCTCGGGCATAACGAAAAACTGTTTTTT
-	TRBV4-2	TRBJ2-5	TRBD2	CASSQDPVAGKETQYF	TGTGCCAGCAGCCAAGATCCCGTAGCGGGGAAAGAGACCCAGTACTTC
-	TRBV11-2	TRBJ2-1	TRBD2	CASSLDGSGLADYNEQFF	TGTGCCAGCAGCTTAGATGGGTCCGGACTAGCGGATTACAATGAGCAGTTCTTC
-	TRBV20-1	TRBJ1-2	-	CSARDIGINYGYTF	TGCAGTGCTAGAGATATAGGGATTAACTATGGCTACACCTTC
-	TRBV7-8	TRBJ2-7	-	CASSLAAADEQYF	TGTGCCAGCAGCTTAGCCGCGGCGGACGAGCAGTACTTC
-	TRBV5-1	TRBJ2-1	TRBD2	CASSFLAGGDEQFF	TGCGCCAGCAGCTTTTTAGCGGGAGGCGACGAGCAGTTCTTC
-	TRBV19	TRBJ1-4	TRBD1	CASSTTGGVLRYEKLFF	TGTGCCAGTAGTACCACAGGGGGCGTGTTGCGATATGAAAAACTGTTTTTT
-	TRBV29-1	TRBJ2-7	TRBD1	CSVELYRGAYEQYF	TGCAGCGTTGAACTATACAGGGGAGCCTACGAGCAGTACTTC
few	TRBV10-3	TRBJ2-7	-	CAISESNPGTGPSYEQYF	TGTGCCATCAGTGAGTCGAACCCGGGAACAGGGCCCTCCTACGAGCAGTACTTC
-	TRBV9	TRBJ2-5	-	CASSRGTPSRETQYF	TGTGCCAGCAGTCGCGGGACACCCTCGCGGGAGACCCAGTACTTC
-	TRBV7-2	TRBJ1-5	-	CASSFAGGGPQHF	TGTGCCAGCAGCTTTGCTGGGGGTGGGCCCCAGCATTTT
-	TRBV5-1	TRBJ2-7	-	CASSLTGKAYEQYF	TGCGCCAGCAGCTTAACGGGCAAAGCCTACGAGCAGTACTTC
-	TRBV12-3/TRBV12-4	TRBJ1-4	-	CASSNPGAGTEKLFF	TGTGCCAGCAGCAACCCTGGGGCAGGGACTGAAAAACTGTTTTTT
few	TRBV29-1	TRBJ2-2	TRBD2	CSVESASGSGGELFF	TGCAGCGTTGAGTCGGCTAGCGGGAGTGGCGGGGAGCTGTTTTTT
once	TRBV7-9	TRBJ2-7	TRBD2	CASSTSSGRAPYEQYF	TGTGCCAGCAGCACCTCTAGCGGGAGGGCCCCCTACGAGCAGTACTTC
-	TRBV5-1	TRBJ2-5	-	CASSRGWVRETQYF	TGCGCCAGCAGCAGAGGGTGGGTTCGAGAGACCCAGTACTTC
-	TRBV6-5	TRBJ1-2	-	CASSLASGAGYTF	TGTGCCAGCAGTCTCGCTTCGGGGGCTGGCTACACCTTC
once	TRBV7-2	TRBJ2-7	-	CASSLDAGGSSYEQYF	TGTGCCAGCAGCTTAGATGCAGGGGGGTCCTCCTACGAGCAGTACTTC
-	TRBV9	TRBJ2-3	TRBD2	CASSTWSGSRTDTQYF	TGTGCCAGCAGCACCTGGAGCGGGAGTAGAACAGATACGCAGTATTTT
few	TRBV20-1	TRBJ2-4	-	CSASLLKKNIQYF	TGCAGTGCTAGTCTGCTCAAAAAAAACATTCAGTACTTC
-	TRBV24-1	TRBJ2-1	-	CATSDWEDTYNEQFF	TGTGCCACCAGTGATTGGGAGGATACCTACAATGAGCAGTTCTTC
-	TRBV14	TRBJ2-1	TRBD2	CASSHFSGGGTYNEQFF	TGTGCCAGCAGCCATTTCTCGGGGGGAGGGACCTACAATGAGCAGTTCTTC
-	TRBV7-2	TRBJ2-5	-	CASSTHGRTEETQYF	TGTGCCAGCAGCACCCACGGACGGACCGAAGAGACCCAGTACTTC
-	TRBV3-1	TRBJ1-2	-	CASSQDWAGGGYTF	TGTGCCAGCAGCCAAGATTGGGCAGGAGGCGGCTACACCTTC
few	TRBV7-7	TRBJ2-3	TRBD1	CASSLGGAQGDTQYF	TGTGCTAGCAGCTTAGGGGGCGCCCAAGGAGATACGCAGTATTTT
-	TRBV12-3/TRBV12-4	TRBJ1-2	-	CASSFPPGAEGYTF	TGTGCCAGCAGCTTCCCGCCGGGGGCCGAAGGCTACACCTTC
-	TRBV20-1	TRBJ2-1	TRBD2	CSATEGLAEYNGQFF	TGCAGTGCTACCGAGGGACTAGCGGAGTACAATGGGCAGTTCTTC
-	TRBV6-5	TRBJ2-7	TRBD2	CASSYSERRVTSGSLGYEQYF	TGTGCCAGCAGTTACTCTGAAAGGAGGGTAACTAGCGGGAGCTTGGGCTACGAGCAGTACTTC